The rows below give T cell receptor beta chains drawn from one sample of a study of response to subunit inactivated influenza vaccine. A single record per CDR3 protein comes from TCRdb applying MiXCR to the RT-PCR reads. The sample holds roughly 700,000 distinct CDR3 sequences, approximately 14% seen once. The source was PBMCs from blood, collected 11 to 12 days after vaccination. These receptors originate from a man aged 45-65 years who received an inactivated influenza vaccine. The CDR3 runs from the conserved cysteine through the conserved F or W. The D gene is left open where the match is weak. The size of a clone is reported for some rows only, either as once, few or many, or as a class for expanded clones.

v_call	clone_size	d_call	j_call	cdr3_aa	cdr3_nt
TRBV5-1	few	TRBD1	TRBJ1-4	CASSLDHGTGFEKLFF	TGCGCCAGCAGCTTAGACCACGGGACAGGGTTTGAAAAACTGTTTTTT
TRBV7-8	-	-	TRBJ2-5	CASSLGPTSETQYF	TGTGCCAGCAGCTTAGGACCCACCTCGGAGACCCAGTACTTC
TRBV6-2/TRBV6-3	few	TRBD2	TRBJ2-1	CASRSSGGAWNEQFF	TGTGCCAGCAGGTCTAGCGGGGGGGCCTGGAATGAGCAGTTCTTC
TRBV9	-	TRBD2	TRBJ2-7	CASSVTGGASYEQYF	TGTGCCAGCAGCGTCACGGGAGGGGCATCCTACGAGCAGTACTTC
TRBV10-1	-	-	TRBJ1-1	CASSATTENTEAFF	TGCGCCAGCAGTGCTACGACAGAGAACACTGAAGCTTTCTTT
TRBV30	-	TRBD2	TRBJ2-7	CAWSRTSGGYEQYF	TGTGCCTGGAGTCGGACTAGCGGGGGATACGAGCAGTACTTC
TRBV15	few	-	TRBJ1-4	CATSRSRATTNEKLFF	TGTGCCACCAGTCGCTCCCGGGCCACAACTAATGAAAAACTGTTTTTT
TRBV12-3/TRBV12-4	-	TRBD1	TRBJ2-3	CASSLNRGTDTQYF	TGTGCCAGCAGTTTAAACAGGGGAACAGATACGCAGTATTTT
TRBV7-9	few	TRBD2	TRBJ2-3	CASSFRGLAGDTQYF	TGTGCCAGCAGCTTTAGAGGACTAGCGGGAGATACGCAGTATTTT
TRBV6-1	-	-	TRBJ2-1	CASSEARRNEQFF	TGTGCCAGCAGTGAAGCCCGCAGGAATGAGCAGTTCTTC
TRBV6-2/TRBV6-3	-	-	TRBJ2-3	CASSYPRQTSDTQYF	TGTGCCAGCAGTTACCCTCGGCAGACCTCAGATACGCAGTATTTT
TRBV6-5	-	-	TRBJ1-2	CASSYHGASLGYTF	TGTGCCAGCAGTTACCACGGGGCGTCTCTGGGCTACACCTTC
TRBV15	-	-	TRBJ1-2	CATSIDSNYGYTF	TGTGCCACCAGCATAGACAGTAACTATGGCTACACCTTC
TRBV30	-	TRBD1	TRBJ2-7	CAWRGQGYEQYF	TGTGCCTGGAGGGGACAGGGCTACGAGCAGTACTTC
TRBV6-5	few	TRBD1	TRBJ2-7	CASSLGQGADYEQYF	TGTGCCAGCAGTTTGGGACAGGGGGCTGACTACGAGCAGTACTTC
TRBV7-2	few	-	TRBJ2-4	CASKGVAGQGKNIQYF	TGTGCCAGCAAGGGAGTTGCGGGGCAGGGCAAAAACATTCAGTACTTC
TRBV28	-	TRBD1	TRBJ1-6	CASSLSQGENSPLHF	TGTGCCAGCAGTTTATCACAGGGGGAAAATTCACCCCTCCACTTT
TRBV6-1	-	-	TRBJ1-1	CASSEASRTEAFF	TGTGCCAGCAGTGAGGCGTCGAGGACTGAAGCTTTCTTT
TRBV7-2	-	TRBD2	TRBJ2-4	CASSTRTGGDIQYF	TGTGCCAGCAGCACACGGACGGGGGGGGACATTCAGTACTTC
TRBV5-1	many	TRBD2	TRBJ2-7	CASSLGPSGAYEQYF	TGCGCCAGCAGCTTGGGTCCTAGCGGGGCCTACGAGCAGTACTTC
TRBV20-1	few	-	TRBJ1-5	CSAVLGLGTRNKQPQHF	TGCAGTGCTGTCCTGGGTTTAGGGACACGGAATAAGCAGCCCCAGCATTTT
TRBV15	-	-	TRBJ2-7	CATSRDRWDGDTYEQYF	TGTGCCACCAGCAGAGATCGTTGGGACGGCGATACCTACGAGCAGTACTTC
TRBV20-1	-	TRBD2	TRBJ2-3	CSARAGGSDTQYF	TGCAGTGCTAGAGCGGGAGGCTCGGATACGCAGTATTTT
TRBV11-1	-	-	TRBJ2-6	CASSKRAGLISGANVLTF	TGTGCCAGCAGTAAACGGGCAGGGCTAATCTCTGGGGCCAACGTCCTGACTTTC
TRBV27	few	TRBD2	TRBJ2-1	CASSPAGGPYNEQFF	TGTGCCAGCAGCCCAGCGGGGGGGCCCTACAATGAGCAGTTCTTC
TRBV5-1	few	TRBD2	TRBJ2-2	CASSFRTSGRPNTGELFF	TGCGCCAGCAGCTTTCGCACTAGCGGGAGGCCGAACACCGGGGAGCTGTTTTTT
TRBV20-1	few	-	TRBJ2-7	CSASTGRVEQYF	TGCAGTGCTAGCACGGGTCGGGTCGAGCAGTACTTC
TRBV20-1	few	TRBD2	TRBJ2-3	CSAKSGALGDTQYF	TGCAGTGCAAAAAGCGGGGCCCTTGGAGATACGCAGTATTTT
TRBV20-1	few	TRBD2	TRBJ2-7	CSATTTSGANYEQYF	TGCAGTGCCACAACGACTAGCGGGGCGAACTACGAGCAGTACTTC
TRBV7-2	-	-	TRBJ2-7	CASSLGSTPYEQYF	TGTGCCAGCAGCTTAGGCAGTACTCCCTACGAGCAGTACTTC
TRBV12-3/TRBV12-4	-	-	TRBJ1-1	CASSPGLGWGTEAFF	TGTGCCAGCAGTCCGGGGTTAGGGTGGGGGACTGAAGCTTTCTTT
TRBV6-1	-	TRBD1	TRBJ2-2	CASRSDRGRKTGELFF	TGTGCCAGCAGAAGTGACAGGGGGCGGAAGACCGGGGAGCTGTTTTTT
TRBV24-1	-	-	TRBJ2-3	CATSDLWGTDTQYF	TGTGCCACCAGTGATTTATGGGGCACAGATACGCAGTATTTT
TRBV11-2	few	-	TRBJ1-1	CASSLGPGPRTEAFF	TGTGCCAGCAGCTTAGGCCCCGGGCCACGGACTGAAGCTTTCTTT
TRBV27	few	-	TRBJ2-7	CASSLSGGGFPYEQYF	TGTGCCAGCAGTTTATCGGGGGGAGGATTCCCCTACGAGCAGTACTTC
TRBV21-1	-	-	TRBJ2-4	CASSKGGLAGKKNIQYF	TGTGCCAGCAGCAAAGGAGGACTAGCGGGTAAAAAAAACATTCAGTACTTC
TRBV3-1	-	TRBD2	TRBJ2-6	CASSQNLGLAHSGANVLTF	TGTGCCAGCAGCCAAAACCTCGGACTAGCTCATTCTGGGGCCAACGTCCTGACTTTC
TRBV20-1	few	TRBD2	TRBJ2-5	CSARDGLAGVETQYF	TGCAGTGCTAGAGACGGACTAGCGGGAGTCGAGACCCAGTACTTC